The text below deals with one T cell receptor beta chain. Its antigen is as yet unknown. This sample was included in a study of monozygotic twins with inflammatory bowel disease. Points from the study as a whole: Different T cell subtypes could not be distinguished.

Making cDNA involved eight separate reactions per sample. TCRdb reprocessed the 5' RACE reads and stores each CDR3 protein as one record, lacking DNA. This listing includes approximately 330,000 distinct CDR3 sequences. Germline CDR1 PRHDT, CDR2 FYEKMQ (reference sequence). CDR3 length: 16 amino acids. The clonotype originates from a human donor with ulcerative colitis or Crohn's disease, or a healthy co-twin of an affected twin (not recorded which). The chain joins TRBV13 to TRBJ2-5; TCRdb gives TRBD2 as the D gene, but with no DNA this cannot be confirmed. Source material: blood. The CDR3 here is CASSARLAGGQETQYF.